This T cell receptor (beta chain) is from a study of shared clonotypes between healthy human individuals. In the study overall: Donor ages ranged 18 to 49 years: a couple of women, a few men. Points from the study as a whole: Donor clonotype sharing was expected to depend on sequencing depth.

About this clone: Its cognate antigen is unknown.

Germline CDR1 is MDHEN and CDR2 is SYDVKM. Trimming left V 5 bases short and J 7 bases short, with 15 bases between. This CDR3 comprises 14 residues. For every subset, genomic DNA was evenly distributed across several immunoSEQ plates. The sequenced material, unsorted PBMC DNA, was run on ten immunoSEQ deep assay plates. Data came from immunoSEQ multiplex PCR; TCRdb stores just in-frame clones and leaves some out. This table holds more than 450,000 clones, roughly 78% found once. This clonotype was sampled from a woman aged 40 to 55 in good health. Some clones in this sample may be carry-over from other donors' samples. This chain connects TRBV28 to TRBJ1-5, with D perhaps matching TRBD1 (5 bases). The sample was PBMCs. CDR3 sequence reads: CASSTPGRMQPQHF. CDR3 bases: TGTGCCAGCAGTACCCCGGGACGTATGCAGCCCCAGCATTTT.